A selection of T cell receptor beta chains follows, all from one sample in a study of T and B cells in COVID-19 patients. TCRdb independently ran MiXCR on the multiplex PCR reads; one entry per CDR3 protein. In the table there are over 6,000 distinct CDR3 sequences, about a third of which are singletons. The source material was blood. The receptors here all came from a human donor with active COVID-19. Each CDR3 is given with its conserved first and last residue. D genes are given only for firm matches. The size field is filled for only some rows; it gives once, few, many or a size class.

J,V,size,D,CDR3,DNA
TRBJ1-4,TRBV15,medium-sized,TRBD1,CATSRTTGKNEKLFF,TGTGCCACCAGCAGGACGACAGGGAAAAACGAAAAACTGTTTTTT
TRBJ2-3,TRBV20-1,NA,NA,CSGLRKPTDTQYF,TGCAGTGGTCTGAGGAAGCCCACAGATACGCAGTATTTT
TRBJ2-2,TRBV7-6,NA,NA,CASSLMGNTGELFF,TGTGCCAGCAGCTTAATGGGAAACACCGGGGAGCTGTTTTTT
TRBJ2-1,TRBV18,few,NA,CASSPQESSYNEQFF,TGTGCCAGCTCACCGCAGGAGAGCTCCTACAATGAGCAGTTCTTC
TRBJ2-7,TRBV5-1,NA,TRBD1,CASSQDRGQDEQYF,TGCGCCAGCAGCCAAGACAGGGGGCAGGACGAGCAGTACTTC
TRBJ1-5,TRBV19,many,NA,CASSPDVANQPQHF,TGTGCCAGTAGTCCTGACGTAGCAAATCAGCCCCAGCATTTT
TRBJ1-1,TRBV7-9,NA,NA,CASSPTDSEAFF,TGTGCCAGCAGCCCGACGGACAGTGAAGCTTTCTTT
TRBJ2-1,TRBV12-3/TRBV12-4,medium-sized,NA,CASSSRSGGTVYEQFF,TGTGCCAGCAGTTCACGCTCTGGCGGCACAGTCTATGAGCAGTTCTTC
TRBJ2-3,TRBV5-6,NA,TRBD2,CASSHGGGADTQYF,TGTGCCAGCAGCCACGGTGGGGGGGCAGATACGCAGTATTTT
TRBJ2-3,TRBV6-5,few,TRBD2,CASRTAGGPDTQYF,TGTGCCAGTCGAACGGCGGGAGGACCAGATACGCAGTATTTT
TRBJ2-2,TRBV6-5,few,NA,CASIQKRPIRTIPFTGELFF,TGTGCCAGCATCCAAAAGAGACCCATTCGGACTATCCCCTTCACCGGGGAGCTGTTTTTT
TRBJ1-2,TRBV20-1,NA,NA,CSATYASGYTF,TGCAGTGCAACGTATGCGAGTGGCTACACCTTC
TRBJ2-7,TRBV20-1,NA,TRBD2,CSARGGSGGSSYEQYF,TGCAGTGCTAGAGGGGGGAGCGGGGGAAGCTCCTACGAGCAGTACTTC
TRBJ2-3,TRBV5-5,medium-sized,TRBD2,CASSPQREVTDTQYF,TGTGCCAGCAGCCCCCAGCGGGAGGTAACAGATACGCAGTATTTT
TRBJ2-7,TRBV20-1,once,TRBD2,CSARGLTSGDDYEQYF,TGCAGTGCTAGAGGCCTGACTAGCGGGGATGACTACGAGCAGTACTTC
TRBJ1-5,TRBV10-3,NA,TRBD1,CAISGGAGQPQHF,TGTGCCATCTCAGGGGGCGCGGGCCAGCCCCAGCATTTT
TRBJ2-7,TRBV6-5,NA,NA,CASSSWQGEQYF,TGTGCCAGCAGCTCGTGGCAAGGCGAGCAGTACTTC
TRBJ1-2,TRBV7-9,few,NA,CASSFQGFNYGYTF,TGTGCCAGCAGCTTCCAGGGCTTCAACTATGGCTACACCTTC